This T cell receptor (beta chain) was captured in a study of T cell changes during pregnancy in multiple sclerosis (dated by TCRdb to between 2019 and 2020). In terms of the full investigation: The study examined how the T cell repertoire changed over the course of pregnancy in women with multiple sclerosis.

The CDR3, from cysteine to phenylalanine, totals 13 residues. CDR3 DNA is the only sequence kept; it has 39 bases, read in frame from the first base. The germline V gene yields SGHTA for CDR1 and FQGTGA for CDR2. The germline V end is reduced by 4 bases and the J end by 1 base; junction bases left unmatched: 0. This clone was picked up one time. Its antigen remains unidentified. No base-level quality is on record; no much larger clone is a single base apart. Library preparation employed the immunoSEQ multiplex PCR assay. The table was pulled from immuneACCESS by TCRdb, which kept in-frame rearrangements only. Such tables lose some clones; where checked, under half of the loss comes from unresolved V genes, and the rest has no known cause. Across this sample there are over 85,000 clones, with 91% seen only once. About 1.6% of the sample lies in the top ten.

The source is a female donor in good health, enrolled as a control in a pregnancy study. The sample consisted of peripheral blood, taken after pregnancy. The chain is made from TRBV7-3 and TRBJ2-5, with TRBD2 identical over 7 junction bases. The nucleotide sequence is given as TGTGCCAGCAGCTGGGGGGGCCAAGAGACCCAGTACTTC. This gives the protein CASSWGGQETQYF.